Shown below are 14 T cell receptor beta chains from a single sample sequenced in a study of cytomegalovirus exposure and HLA in healthy donors. The PCR employed 60 Vbeta primers together with 13 Jbeta primers. The data were produced by immunoSEQ multiplex PCR, yet TCRdb's version contains in-frame clones alone and is incomplete. The sample shows about 120,000 clones, about three quarters of them seen only once. The specimen sequenced was PBMCs. Receptors were obtained from a woman aged 35 to 49 in good health and CMV-seropositive.

This clone has only a few counts. V usage is TRBV9 and J usage is TRBJ1-6; D is uncertain. The CDR3 length is 15 residues. Germline lookup yields CDR1 SGDLS and CDR2 YYNGEE. Trimming stripped 0 bases from V and 7 bases from J, with 11 bases between. The CDR3 loop reads CASSVANAWNSPLHF. As DNA, the CDR3 is TGTGCCAGCAGCGTAGCTAACGCCTGGAATTCACCCCTCCACTTT.

This clone has more than one count but fewer than ten. The gene calls are TRBV5-1 and TRBJ2-2; 8 bases are a match to TRBD1. V dropped 7 bases and J dropped 7; count of bases not matched to a gene: 6. CDR3 length: 13 amino acids. CDR1 and CDR2 from the germline V gene are SGHRS and YFSETQ. CDR3 sequence reads: CASRTGPVGELFF. In DNA, the CDR3 is TGCGCCAGCCGGACAGGGCCTGTCGGGGAGCTGTTTTTT.

The rearrangement joins TRBV6-5 to TRBJ1-2; no clear D. The V and J ends lost 7 bases and 4 bases respectively, with 16 bases between them. Germline V CDR1 and CDR2: MNHEY, SVGAGI. This CDR3 is 14 amino acids long. The DNA for the CDR3 is TGTGCCAGCACCGACACGGGGAGTTTCTATGGCTACACCTTC. Its translation: CASTDTGSFYGYTF.

This clone was recorded a few times. The gene calls are TRBV5-6 and TRBJ2-6; 8 positions match TRBD1. The junction had 5 bases not matched to a gene; V was cut back by 1 base and J by 2 bases. This CDR3 has 17 residues. In germline, CDR1 is SGHDT, CDR2 YYEEEE. CDR3 bases: TGTGCCAGCAGCTTGAGGACAGGGAGGACTGGGGCCAACGTCCTGACTTTC. Its translation: CASSLRTGRTGANVLTF. Full variable domain (missing parts from reference TRBV5-6 and TRBJ2-6): DAGVTQSPTHLIKTRGQQVTLRCSPKSGHDTVSWYQQALGQGPQFIFQYYEEEERQRGNFPDRFSGHQFPNYSSELNVNALLLGDSALYLCASSLRTGRTGANVLTFGAGSRLTVL.

The rearrangement links TRBV30 to TRBJ2-3, with a weak D call TRBD2 (6 bases). Trimming removed 0 bases from V and 2 bases from J, with 12 bases in between. Germline loops: CDR1 GTSNPN, CDR2 SVGIG (reference sequence). The CDR3 is 15 amino acids. CDR3: CAWSVLGGDTDTQYF. In DNA form, the CDR3 reads TGTGCCTGGAGTGTGCTGGGCGGGGACACAGATACGCAGTATTTT.

The gene calls are TRBV11-2 and TRBJ1-1; the D gene is possibly TRBD1 (6 bases). Trimming left V 5 bases short and J 0 bases short, with 10 bases between. This CDR3 region has 14 residues. From germline, CDR1 is SGHAT and CDR2 FQNNGV. This chain's CDR3 is CASSRTVMNTEAFF. CDR3 nucleotides: TGTGCCAGCAGCCGGACAGTTATGAACACTGAAGCTTTCTTT. Supplemented by reference TRBV11-2 and TRBJ1-1, the full variable domain reads EAGVAQSPRYKIIEKRQSVAFWCNPISGHATLYWYQQILGQGPKLLIQFQNNGVVDDSQLPKDRFSAERLKGVDSTLKIQPAKLEDSAVYLCASSRTVMNTEAFFGQGTRLTVV.

The chain has TRBV18 and TRBJ2-1; 8 bases agree with TRBD2. The length of the CDR3 is 15 residues. J lost 7 bases, V lost 1 base, and 6 bases had no gene match. Germline V CDR1 and CDR2: KGHSH, LQKENI. The CDR3 coding sequence is TGTGCCAGCTCACCACTTAACGGGGGGGCAAATGAGCAGTTCTTC. Amino acids: CASSPLNGGANEQFF. The variable domain in full, with the rest retrieved from reference TRBV18 and TRBJ2-1, is NAGVMQNPRHLVRRRGQEARLRCSPMKGHSHVYWYRQLPEEGLKFMVYLQKENIIDESGMPKERFSAEFPKEGPSILRIQQVVRGDSAAYFCASSPLNGGANEQFFGPGTRLTVL.

This clone was seen only a few times. The genes are TRBV21-1 and TRBJ1-1. TRBV21-1 constitutes a pseudogene. The CDR3 runs to 14 residues. CDR3 amino acids: CASSKGGEWTEAFF. The CDR3 DNA follows: TGTGCCAGCAGCAAAGGGGGGGAGTGGACTGAAGCTTTCTTT.

The gene calls are TRBV5-4 and TRBJ2-1; TRBD1 might be the D (5 bases). Deletions cut 3 bases from V and 10 bases from J, with 11 bases between. The CDR3 sequence is 12 residues long. In germline, CDR1 is SGHNT, CDR2 YYREEE (reference sequence). This CDR3 is CASSSTVPEQFF. In DNA form, the CDR3 reads TGTGCCAGCAGCTCGACAGTCCCCGAGCAGTTCTTC.

The J gene is TRBJ2-5, the V gene TRBV5-1; 10 positions match TRBD2. V lost 0 bases to trimming and J lost 2 bases; unmatched junction nucleotides: 4. The CDR3 spans 16 residues. Per germline, CDR1 SGHRS and CDR2 YFSETQ. The CDR3 reads CASSLGPSGGQETQYF. The CDR3 DNA follows: TGCGCCAGCAGCTTGGGACCTAGCGGGGGACAAGAGACCCAGTACTTC.

V gene TRBV15 combines with J gene TRBJ2-3, with D maybe TRBD2 (5 bases). V was pared by 0 bases and J by 4 bases, with 14 bases between. The germline V gene has CDR1 LNHNV and CDR2 YYDKDF (reference sequence). This CDR3 is built from 16 residues. CDR3 sequence reads: CATSRDRSRGSDTQYF. The DNA for the CDR3 is TGTGCCACCAGCAGAGACCGGAGTCGGGGATCAGATACGCAGTATTTT.

V usage is TRBV5-1 and J usage is TRBJ1-2, with D possibly TRBD1 on 5 matching bases. The germline V gene encodes CDR1 SGHRS and CDR2 YFSETQ. The CDR3 consists of 17 residues. With 4 bases removed from V and 7 bases from J, the gap between germline ends came to 26 bases. CDR3 nucleotides: TGCGCCAGCAGCGCCACCTCCCGACAGAACATTCAGTCTGGCTACACCTTC. Amino acid sequence: CASSATSRQNIQSGYTF.

J is TRBJ1-1 and V is TRBV29-1; no definite D call. V was shortened by 2 bases and J by 1 base, with 11 bases between the two germline ends. CDR1 is SQVTM and CDR2 is ANQGSEA in the germline V gene. The CDR3 is made up of 14 amino acids. The CDR3 spells CSVELRHPNTEAFF. CDR3 DNA sequence: TGCAGCGTTGAACTCAGACACCCGAACACTGAAGCTTTCTTT.

The chain links TRBV7-2 to TRBJ1-2, with D uncertain. Trimming stripped 2 bases from V and 8 bases from J, with 12 bases between. The germline V gene encodes CDR1 SGHTA and CDR2 FQGNSA. This CDR3 is built from 13 residues. The CDR3 nucleotides are TGTGCCAGCAGCTTAACGGGATCTCTCGGCTACACCTTC. Amino acid sequence: CASSLTGSLGYTF.